Following are 5 T cell receptor beta chains from one sample sequenced in a study of untreated major depressive disorder. Clones were read by immunoSEQ multiplex PCR, and TCRdb kept only the in-frame ones, dropping some. The table shows just over 20,000 clones, with more than 70% occurring only once. Sequencing input: CD4+ T cells from PBMCs. The receptor set was obtained from a woman aged 30 to 39 in good health.

This chain links TRBV28 with TRBJ1-1; D gene uncertain. CDR1 and CDR2 from the germline V gene are MDHEN and SYDVKM. The V and J ends lost 7 bases and 4 bases respectively, with 10 bases between them. CDR3 length: 12 residues. CDR3 sequence reads: CASNLMGTEAFF. CDR3 bases: TGTGCCAGCAATCTGATGGGCACTGAAGCTTTCTTT. Supplemented by reference TRBV28 and TRBJ1-1, the full variable domain reads DVKVTQSSRYLVKRTGEKVFLECVQDMDHENMFWYRQDPGLGLRLIYFSYDVKMKEKGDIPEGYSVSREKKERFSLILESASTNQTSMYLCASNLMGTEAFFGQGTRLTVV.

V gene TRBV5-1 combines with J gene TRBJ1-2; tentatively, D is TRBD1 (5 bases). The CDR3 extends over 13 amino acids. Trimming removed 4 bases from V and 8 bases from J, with 15 bases in between. Germline loops: CDR1 SGHRS, CDR2 YFSETQ. CDR3 sequence: CASSPRDSRGYTF. The CDR3 DNA is TGCGCCAGCAGCCCGCGGGACTCCCGGGGCTACACCTTC. The entire variable domain, with the rest obtained from reference TRBV5-1 and TRBJ1-2, is as follows: KAGVTQTPRYLIKTRGQQVTLSCSPISGHRSVSWYQQTPGQGLQFLFEYFSETQRNKGNFPGRFSGRQFSNSRSEMNVSTLELGDSALYLCASSPRDSRGYTFGSGTRLTVV.

The genes are TRBV7-2 and TRBJ1-1; D is possibly TRBD1 (5 bases). Germline values: CDR1 SGHTA, CDR2 FQGNSA. With 1 base removed from V and 0 bases from J, the gap between germline ends came to 9 bases. The CDR3 totals 15 residues. CDR3 residues: CASSLVPGLNTEAFF. The CDR3 region has the DNA TGTGCCAGCAGCTTAGTTCCGGGACTGAACACTGAAGCTTTCTTT.

The chain recombines TRBV28 with TRBJ1-2, with D uncertain. Germline values: CDR1 MDHEN, CDR2 SYDVKM. The V end lost 7 bases, the J end lost 2 bases, and 11 bases lay between the germline ends. This CDR3 has 13 residues. The CDR3 region has the DNA TGTGCCAGCAAGCGTGGGGTCAACTATGGCTACACCTTC. Translation: CASKRGVNYGYTF.

The chain employs TRBV7-2 and TRBJ1-2; weak D call: TRBD1 (5 bases). The ends were cut back, 3 bases at V and 6 bases at J, with 20 bases in the middle. The CDR3 totals 16 residues. Germline CDR1 and CDR2: SGHTA and FQGNSA. CDR3 region: CASSFTAGQVMNGYTF. The CDR3 coding sequence is TGTGCCAGCAGCTTTACGGCAGGGCAGGTCATGAATGGCTACACCTTC.